The 27 T cell receptor beta chains below were found in one sample sequenced in a study of blood T cell repertoires in COVID-19. Produced via immunoSEQ multiplex PCR; TCRdb's table is partial and in-frame only. The sample gives a few hundred thousand clones, 80% to 90% of which show up once; under 2.5% is in the top ten. The specimen was PBMCs or T cells enriched from blood (not recorded which). All receptors come from a man aged 25 to 40 who had recovered from COVID-19.

The chain combines TRBV16 with TRBJ2-7; 12 nucleotides align to TRBD1. This CDR3 contains 19 residues. The germline V gene encodes CDR1 KGHSY and CDR2 FQNENV. The junction had 17 bases not matched to a gene; V was cut back by 2 bases and J by 6 bases. The CDR3 bases are TGTGCCAGCAGCCAACTAACTCCGGGACAGGGGGCGTCTGGGCGCGAGCAGTACTTC. It codes for CASSQLTPGQGASGREQYF.

This clone came up once. This sequence joins TRBV29-1 and TRBJ1-5; D is possibly TRBD1 (6 bases). CDR3 length: 12 amino acids. Germline CDR1 reads SQVTM; CDR2 reads ANQGSEA. The V end lost 7 bases, the J end lost 6 bases, and 13 bases lay between the germline ends. Here the CDR3 reads CSAADSAQPQHF. CDR3 sequence (DNA): TGCAGCGCCGCGGACAGTGCTCAGCCCCAGCATTTT.

The V and J genes are TRBV2 and TRBJ1-2; D gene unclear. Trimming cost V 4 bases and J 6 bases, with 3 bases left between them. The CDR3 extends over 10 amino acids. The germline gives CDR1 SNHLY, CDR2 FYNNEI. CDR3 region: CASSGHGYTF. The CDR3 coding sequence is TGTGCCAGCAGTGGGCATGGCTACACCTTC.

The gene calls are TRBV5-1 and TRBJ1-4; TRBD1 agrees at 7 bases. This CDR3 has 14 amino acids. The germline V gene has CDR1 SGHRS and CDR2 YFSETQ. J gave up 8 bases and V 4 bases, and 8 bases lay outside the gene matches. The chain's CDR3 is CASSETTGKEKLFF. The CDR3 nucleotides read TGCGCCAGCAGCGAAACGACAGGGAAAGAAAAACTGTTTTTT.

This rearrangement joins TRBV29-1 to TRBJ2-2; possible D gene TRBD2, 5 bases. Germline values: CDR1 SQVTM, CDR2 ANQGSEA. V was trimmed by 4 bases and J by 4 bases, leaving 10 bases between them. The CDR3 extends over 13 amino acids. The CDR3 bases are TGCAGCGTTGTGCGTGGGAGCACCGGGGAGCTGTTTTTT. The encoded protein is CSVVRGSTGELFF.

This clone was counted many times. The CDR3 reads CASSLHLAGGYEQYF. CDR3 nucleotide sequence: TGTGCCAGCAGTCTCCATCTAGCGGGGGGATACGAGCAGTACTTC. The chain employs TRBV27 and TRBJ2-7; 11 nucleotides agree with TRBD2. This CDR3 has 15 residues. V dropped 5 bases and J dropped 4; count of bases not matched to a gene: 7. Germline-derived CDR1 and CDR2 are MNHEY and SMNVEV (reference sequence).

The CDR3 DNA sequence: TGTGCCAGCAGCTTAGATCCCTCGGGCAGGGACTACGAGCAGTACTTC. It specifies CASSLDPSGRDYEQYF. V and J are TRBV11-2 and TRBJ2-7; maybe TRBD1 (5 bases). The germline gives CDR1 SGHAT, CDR2 FQNNGV. The CDR3 has 16 amino acids. V lost 0 bases to trimming and J lost 3 bases, with 15 bases between them.

The table lists this clone with a count of one. V gene TRBV7-2 combines with J gene TRBJ2-1; tentative D call: TRBD1 (6 bases). The V gene lost 1 base and the J gene lost 9 bases, with 13 bases spanning the gap. The germline CDR1 and CDR2 sequences are SGHTA and FQGNSA. This CDR3 comprises 14 residues. The CDR3 DNA is TGTGCCAGCAGCTTAGAAGGGGGTACGGGTGAGCAGTTCTTC. This codes for CASSLEGGTGEQFF.

The rearrangement joins TRBV7-9 to TRBJ1-2; D gene ambiguous. CDR3 length: 13 residues. V lost 5 bases, J lost 5 bases, and 12 bases lay in between. The germline CDR1 and CDR2 sequences are SEHNR and FQNEAQ (reference sequence). The CDR3, as DNA: TGTGCCAGCAGCACTTTAGCGGGTTATGGCTACACCTTC. Encoded protein: CASSTLAGYGYTF.

This clone was seen a handful of times. CDR3 nucleotide sequence: TGTGCCAGCAGCTTAGGAGGGGGTCGAGCCTACGAGCAGTACTTC. This sequence encodes CASSLGGGRAYEQYF. The chain carries TRBV11-2 and TRBJ2-7; D possibly corresponds to TRBD1 (6 bases). V shed 1 base and J shed 2 bases, with 12 bases lying between them. The CDR3 length is 15 residues. Germline-derived CDR1 and CDR2 are SGHAT and FQNNGV.

The sample holds a few counts of this clone. The chain combines TRBV23-1 with TRBJ2-7, with D hard to call. TRBV23-1 carries the ORF label, with uncertain function. V was cut by 4 bases and J by 1 base, with 14 bases left in between. This CDR3 region has 15 residues. DNA for the CDR3: TGCGCCAGCAGTCTGTACCAGGTTAATTCCTACGAGCAGTACTTC. Translation: CASSLYQVNSYEQYF.

The rearrangement links TRBV29-1 to TRBJ1-2; a possible D gene is TRBD1 (6 bases). CDR1 is SQVTM and CDR2 is ANQGSEA in the germline V gene. The V end was cut by 3 bases, the J end by 0 bases, with 17 bases between. This CDR3 is built from 16 residues. The CDR3 DNA reads as TGCAGCGTTGACCTGGACAGCCGGGAAACTAACTATGGCTACACCTTC. Translating it yields CSVDLDSRETNYGYTF.

This clone was observed once. The CDR3 DNA reads TGTGCCAGCAGTTTGACGACTAGCGGGGGGGCCGGTGAGCAGTTCTTC. Its protein is CASSLTTSGGAGEQFF. The V and J genes are TRBV27 and TRBJ2-1; TRBD2 matches at 14 bases. The germline V gene encodes CDR1 MNHEY and CDR2 SMNVEV (reference sequence). CDR3 length: 16 amino acids. Losses at the gene ends were 3 bases for V and 9 bases for J; bases not matched to a gene: 7.

The genes are TRBV5-1 and TRBJ1-1; TRBD1 aligns across 9 bases. Germline values: CDR1 SGHRS, CDR2 YFSETQ. Trimming cost V 2 bases and J 4 bases; bases outside gene matches: 9. The CDR3 length is 16 residues. CDR3 region: CASSLTGTGFSTEAFF. As DNA, the CDR3 is TGCGCCAGCAGCTTAACCGGGACAGGGTTTTCCACTGAAGCTTTCTTT.

The J gene is TRBJ2-7, the V gene TRBV4-2, with D tentatively TRBD1 (5 bases). Germline V CDR1 and CDR2: LGHNA, YNFKEQ. This CDR3 is built from 13 residues. V lost 3 bases, J lost 2 bases, and 8 bases lay in between. CDR3: CASSHTGTYEQYF. DNA of the CDR3: TGTGCCAGCAGCCATACAGGTACCTACGAGCAGTACTTC.

The V gene is TRBV19, the J gene TRBJ1-2, with D unclear. The V and J ends lost 2 bases and 5 bases respectively, with 3 bases between them. The CDR3 is 11 residues long. Germline loops: CDR1 LNHDA, CDR2 SQIVND (reference sequence). This CDR3 reads CASSIQYGYTF. CDR3 DNA sequence: TGTGCCAGTAGTATACAGTATGGCTACACCTTC.

This rearrangement joins TRBV19 to TRBJ2-2; 12 bases are shared with TRBD2. V trimming: 5 bases; J trimming: 4 bases; junction bases outside the gene matches: 14. The CDR3 extends over 19 amino acids. CDR1 and CDR2 (germline): LNHDA, SQIVND (reference sequence). The DNA of the CDR3 is TGTGCCAGTAGTTTTAAACCCCCTAGCGGGGGGGCCCTCACCGGGGAGCTGTTTTTT. Translated: CASSFKPPSGGALTGELFF.

This chain connects TRBV2 to TRBJ1-2; 8 bases are shared with TRBD1. Trimming removed 8 bases from V and 2 bases from J; junction bases left unmatched: 7. Germline loops: CDR1 SNHLY, CDR2 FYNNEI. The CDR3 is made up of 14 amino acids. CDR3 nucleotide sequence: TGTGCCAGCCGCGAGACAGGGGCGAACTATGGCTACACCTTC. Protein sequence: CASRETGANYGYTF.

V gene TRBV5-1 combines with J gene TRBJ2-7; possible D gene TRBD1, 5 bases. Per germline, CDR1 SGHRS and CDR2 YFSETQ. Trimming took off 0 bases at V and 1 base at J, with 8 bases between the two ends. CDR3 length: 14 residues. CDR3: CASSLGAGSYEQYF. In DNA, the CDR3 is TGCGCCAGCAGCTTGGGAGCAGGGTCCTACGAGCAGTACTTC. Complete variable domain (other parts from reference TRBV5-1 and TRBJ2-7): KAGVTQTPRYLIKTRGQQVTLSCSPISGHRSVSWYQQTPGQGLQFLFEYFSETQRNKGNFPGRFSGRQFSNSRSEMNVSTLELGDSALYLCASSLGAGSYEQYFGPGTRLTVT.

As to this clone: Different DNA sequences within this sample yield the same CDR3. The chain couples TRBV24-1 to TRBJ1-2; D gene uncertain. Germline V gene lookup returns CDR1 KGHDR and CDR2 SFDVKD. V lost 2 bases, J lost 4 bases, and 4 bases lay in between. This CDR3 spans 12 amino acids. The CDR3 nucleotides are TGTGCCACCAGTGATTCCGGCTATGGCTACACCTTC. Amino acids: CATSDSGYGYTF.

The V call is TRBV15, the J call TRBJ1-2; tentative D call: TRBD1 (5 bases). V lost 0 bases, J lost 3 bases, and 8 bases lay in between. CDR1 and CDR2 (germline): LNHNV, YYDKDF (reference sequence). CDR3 length: 14 residues. CDR3 residues: CATSRDRGDYGYTF. The CDR3 coding sequence is TGTGCCACCAGCAGAGATCGGGGGGACTATGGCTACACCTTC.

This clone has just a few counts. This chain joins TRBV5-1 and TRBJ2-2; D call uncertain. Trimming removed 3 bases from V and 4 bases from J, with 19 bases in between. Germline lookup yields CDR1 SGHRS and CDR2 YFSETQ. CDR3 length equals 17 residues. This CDR3 reads CASSSSERVDGTGELFF. The CDR3 DNA follows: TGCGCCAGCAGCTCCTCCGAACGGGTAGACGGCACCGGGGAGCTGTTTTTT.

The chain has TRBV7-2 and TRBJ2-7, with TRBD1 matching over 8 bases. Unmatched junction bases numbered 10, after V lost 4 bases and J lost 5 bases. Germline CDR1 and CDR2: SGHTA and FQGNSA. CDR3 length: 15 amino acids. The CDR3 DNA follows: TGTGCCAGCAGCTCGCGACAGGGGTATGTAGACGAGCAGTACTTC. It yields the protein CASSSRQGYVDEQYF.

The CDR3 is CASSKQGFQPQHF. The CDR3 nucleotides are TGTGCCAGCAGCAAACAGGGTTTTCAGCCCCAGCATTTT. The J gene is TRBJ1-5, the V gene TRBV9, with TRBD1 as a possible D gene (6 bases). V dropped 4 bases and J dropped 6 bases, with 11 bases sitting between them. Germline-derived CDR1 and CDR2 are SGDLS and YYNGEE. The CDR3 consists of 13 residues.

The V gene is TRBV6-5, the J gene TRBJ1-6, with 7 bases matching TRBD1. Trimming took 3 bases from V and 7 from J; bases not matched to a gene: 9. CDR1 and CDR2 (germline): MNHEY, SVGAGI. The CDR3 loop spans 16 amino acids. The CDR3 region is CASSYTGVGGNSPLHF. Written as DNA, the CDR3 is TGTGCCAGCAGTTATACAGGCGTAGGGGGCAATTCACCCCTCCACTTT.

The genes are TRBV5-4 and TRBJ1-3, with a weak D call TRBD1 (6 bases). CDR1 SGHNT and CDR2 YYREEE come from the germline V gene (reference sequence). The V and J ends lost 3 bases and 1 base respectively, with 11 bases between them. There are 15 residues in the CDR3. Written as DNA, the CDR3 is TGTGCCAGCAGCTCAGGACAGACTTCTGGAAACACCATATATTTT. Amino acids: CASSSGQTSGNTIYF.

This clone occurred once. The chain couples TRBV4-2 to TRBJ2-3; 12 bases are a match to TRBD2. V lost 3 bases to trimming and J lost 4 bases; unmatched junction nucleotides: 5. CDR1 and CDR2 from the germline V gene are LGHNA and YNFKEQ. The CDR3 has 16 residues. In nucleotides, the CDR3 is TGTGCCAGCAGCCATAAACTAGCGGGGGGTGCAGATACGCAGTATTTT. This codes for CASSHKLAGGADTQYF.